One sample yielded the 26 T cell receptor beta chains listed below, sequenced in a study of T cells after yellow fever vaccination. Via MiXCR, TCRdb re-called the 5' RACE reads, giving one row per CDR3 protein. This sample yields hundreds of thousands of distinct CDR3 sequences, of which around 3.6% are seen a single time; about 25% belongs to the top ten. This material consisted of PBMCs, taken on the day of the yellow fever booster vaccination. The receptors were sampled from a young man who received the YFV17D yellow fever vaccine.

This clonotype was picked up many times. This chain links TRBV12-3 or TRBV12-4 with TRBJ2-7, with unresolved D. V was trimmed by 5 bases and J by 5 bases, leaving 13 bases between them. The CDR3 extends over 13 amino acids. The DNA for the CDR3 is TGTGCCAGCAGTCCTCGACCCCTGGACGAGCAGTACTTC. This translates into CASSPRPLDEQYF.

This clonotype has ten or more counts. V and J are TRBV7-2 and TRBJ2-7, with a possible D match to TRBD2 (6 bases). This CDR3 region has 15 residues. Looked up from germline, CDR1 is SGHTA and CDR2 is FQGNSA. V lost 1 base to trimming and J lost 4 bases, with 14 bases between them. CDR3 sequence reads: CASSLDFGGWYEQYF. CDR3 DNA sequence: TGTGCCAGCAGCTTAGACTTTGGAGGGTGGTACGAGCAGTACTTC.

This clonotype has a count of ten or more. The chain has TRBV6-1 and TRBJ2-1, with D perhaps TRBD2 (7 bases). Germline CDR1 and CDR2: MNHNS and SASEGT. This CDR3 contains 14 residues. V gave up 8 bases and J gave up 2 bases, with 13 bases separating them. The DNA for the CDR3 is TGTGCCAGCGGCGGGGGCCGCACCTACAATGAGCAGTTCTTC. Its translation: CASGGGRTYNEQFF.

This clonotype occurred many times. The chain has TRBV12-3 or TRBV12-4 and TRBJ2-5; 9 positions match TRBD2. This CDR3 region has 18 residues. V lost 0 bases and J lost 1; bases outside the gene matches: 9. CDR3 residues: CASSLAPLAGTLQETQYF. DNA of the CDR3: TGTGCCAGCAGTTTAGCCCCACTAGCGGGCACACTCCAAGAGACCCAGTACTTC.

This clonotype showed up just a few times. V is TRBV5-1 and J is TRBJ1-1; D is perhaps TRBD1 (5 bases). Germline CDR1 reads SGHRS; CDR2 reads YFSETQ. V lost 5 bases, J lost 6 bases, and 23 bases lay in between. This CDR3 region has 16 residues. The CDR3, as DNA: TGCGCCAGCAGGGGTAGTACAGGCCGAGGCGGCCCTGAAGCTTTCTTT. This codes for CASRGSTGRGGPEAFF.

This clonotype appeared many times. The chain combines TRBV4-3 with TRBJ2-4; 7 bases are shared with TRBD1. CDR3 length: 17 residues. Germline V lookup: CDR1 LGHNA, CDR2 YSLEER. V lost 0 bases, J lost 0 bases, and 5 bases stayed unmatched. CDR3 sequence reads: CASSQDRGTEAKNIQYF. CDR3 sequence (DNA): TGCGCCAGCAGCCAAGATAGGGGGACAGAAGCCAAAAACATTCAGTACTTC.

The V and J genes are TRBV5-6 and TRBJ2-3, with D possibly TRBD2 on 6 matching bases. The length of the CDR3 is 17 residues. The germline V and J ends were trimmed by 5 bases and 0 bases, with 19 bases remaining between them. Per germline, CDR1 SGHDT and CDR2 YYEEEE. In DNA, the CDR3 is TGTGCCAGCAGGTTTCGTGCCGGGACTCGGAGCACAGATACGCAGTATTTT. This codes for CASRFRAGTRSTDTQYF.

The chain recombines TRBV4-1 with TRBJ1-5, with D possibly being TRBD1 (5 bases). The germline gives CDR1 MGHRA, CDR2 YSYEKL. The CDR3 loop spans 16 amino acids. V shed 0 bases and J shed 6 bases, with 15 bases lying between them. Here the CDR3 DNA reads TGCGCCAGCAGCCAAGATCTGGGGGGGGACCGTCAGCCCCAGCATTTT. It is translated as CASSQDLGGDRQPQHF.

This clonotype was seen more than once but under ten times. This chain links TRBV5-1 with TRBJ2-7; D assignment may be TRBD1 or TRBD2 (6 bases each). Trimming stripped 4 bases from V and 6 bases from J, with 14 bases between. This CDR3 comprises 13 residues. In germline, CDR1 is SGHRS, CDR2 YFSETQ. The DNA for the CDR3 is TGCGCCAGCAGCCGAAGGGGGGCATCCGAGCAGTACGTC. Translation: CASSRRGASEQYV.

The table lists this clonotype with a few counts. This chain connects TRBV9 to TRBJ1-2; the D gene is possibly TRBD1 (5 bases). Germline CDR1 SGDLS, CDR2 YYNGEE. Trimming shortened V by 0 bases and J by 3 bases, and 15 bases separated the two germline ends. The CDR3 contains 16 residues. CDR3 coding DNA: TGTGCCAGCAGCGTAGAGGGGCAAGGGACCCACTATGGCTACACCTTC. Amino acids: CASSVEGQGTHYGYTF.

Only a few counts were recorded for this clonotype. This rearrangement joins TRBV6-2 or TRBV6-3 to TRBJ1-1; weak D call: TRBD1 (5 bases). V was pared by 2 bases and J by 4 bases, with 11 bases between. Germline lookup yields CDR1 MNHEY and CDR2 SVGEGT. The CDR3 loop spans 14 amino acids. The CDR3 reads CASSYEGDSTEAFF. The CDR3 coding sequence is TGTGCCAGCAGTTACGAAGGGGACTCCACTGAAGCTTTCTTT.

This clonotype showed up many times. The rearrangement joins TRBV7-9 to TRBJ2-5; possible D gene TRBD1, 6 bases. CDR3 size: 14 residues. Trimming pared 8 bases from V and 1 base from J, leaving 14 bases between. The germline V gene has CDR1 SEHNR and CDR2 FQNEAQ (reference sequence). CDR3 DNA sequence: TGTGCCAGCGCAGAAGGGGGTCTCCAAGAGACCCAGTACTTC. The encoded protein is CASAEGGLQETQYF.

In its sample, this clonotype was seen many times. The CDR3 sequence: CSATRGEYNEQFF. CDR3 in DNA: TGCAGTGCTACCCGCGGGGAGTACAATGAGCAGTTCTTC. The rearrangement joins TRBV20-1 to TRBJ2-1, with D possibly TRBD2 on 6 matching bases. Germline V gives CDR1 DFQATT, CDR2 SNEGSKA (reference sequence). Trimming pared 4 bases from V and 4 bases from J, leaving 11 bases between. The CDR3 contains 13 residues.

V and J are TRBV12-3 or TRBV12-4 and TRBJ1-5, with D unresolved. The germline V and J ends were trimmed by 6 bases and 4 bases, with 13 bases remaining between them. The CDR3 consists of 14 residues. This chain's CDR3 is CASSYTDRNQPQHF. Here the CDR3 DNA reads TGTGCCAGCAGCTACACAGACCGGAATCAGCCCCAGCATTTT.

In its sample, this clonotype was seen many times. V usage is TRBV20-1 and J usage is TRBJ1-2; TRBD1 might be the D (5 bases). CDR1 and CDR2 (germline): DFQATT, SNEGSKA (reference sequence). The CDR3 has 12 residues. The ends were cut back, 6 bases at V and 6 bases at J, with 14 bases in the middle. For the CDR3, the DNA is TGCAGTGCCGATAGGGGCGCGAATGGCTACACCTTC. It yields the protein CSADRGANGYTF.

The chain combines TRBV7-2 with TRBJ2-1; D remains ambiguous. CDR3 length: 17 residues. Germline V gene lookup returns CDR1 SGHTA and CDR2 FQGNSA. The germline V and J ends were trimmed by 2 bases and 0 bases, with 14 bases remaining between them. The CDR3 nucleotides are TGTGCCAGCAGCTTACGGTGGGCCCCGAGCTCCTACAATGAGCAGTTCTTC. Protein sequence: CASSLRWAPSSYNEQFF. Full variable domain (remainder filled in from reference TRBV7-2 and TRBJ2-1): GAGVSQSPSNKVTEKGKDVELRCDPISGHTALYWYRQSLGQGLEFLIYFQGNSAPDKSGLPSDRFSAERTGGSVSTLTIQRTQQEDSAVYLCASSLRWAPSSYNEQFFGPGTRLTVL.

There are many counts of this clonotype. V and J are TRBV5-6 and TRBJ2-3; TRBD2 matches 14 bases. Germline CDR1 and CDR2: SGHDT and YYEEEE. Losses at the gene ends were 4 bases for V and 0 bases for J; bases not matched to a gene: 13. The CDR3 sequence is 20 residues long. The DNA of the CDR3 is TGTGCCAGCAGCCCCCCCGGACTAGCGGGGGGCTGGATTAGCACAGATACGCAGTATTTT. Residues: CASSPPGLAGGWISTDTQYF.

This clonotype was seen many times. The rearrangement joins TRBV7-9 to TRBJ1-1; 8 bases agree with TRBD1. Germline V lookup: CDR1 SEHNR, CDR2 FQNEAQ (reference sequence). This CDR3 comprises 15 residues. V shed 5 bases, J shed 1 base, and the junction held 6 bases outside the gene matches. CDR3 residues: CASSTIGQGNTEAFF. The DNA of the CDR3 is TGTGCCAGCAGCACGATCGGACAGGGGAACACTGAAGCTTTCTTT.

In this sample, this clonotype turned up many times. This rearrangement joins TRBV29-1 to TRBJ2-3; 9 bases match TRBD2. Trimming cost V 6 bases and J 6 bases; bases outside gene matches: 7. This CDR3 spans 13 amino acids. CDR1 SQVTM and CDR2 ANQGSEA come from the germline V gene. This CDR3 is CSVGRLAADTQYF. The CDR3 DNA sequence: TGCAGCGTGGGTAGACTAGCGGCGGATACGCAGTATTTT.

This clonotype came up many times. The J gene is TRBJ2-3, the V gene TRBV12-3 or TRBV12-4, with no clear D. The length of the CDR3 is 16 residues. Trimming shortened V by 4 bases and J by 4 bases, and 18 bases separated the two germline ends. The CDR3 here is CASSSLGSVGADTQYF. CDR3 in DNA: TGTGCCAGCAGTTCCCTCGGGTCTGTTGGTGCAGATACGCAGTATTTT.

This chain links TRBV5-1 with TRBJ2-7; D unresolved. Trimming took off 5 bases at V and 0 bases at J, with 12 bases between the two ends. CDR3 length equals 14 residues. Looked up from germline, CDR1 is SGHRS and CDR2 is YFSETQ. The CDR3 is CASRLGYSSYEQYV. The CDR3 coding sequence is TGCGCCAGCAGGCTCGGGTATAGCTCCTACGAGCAGTACGTC.

The chain has TRBV10-1 and TRBJ2-1; 9 bases are a match to TRBD2. V trimming: 5 bases; J trimming: 9 bases; junction bases outside the gene matches: 5. There are 13 residues in the CDR3. Germline assignment: CDR1 WNHNN and CDR2 SYGVQD (reference sequence). CDR3 in amino acids: CASSPGLAAEQFF. CDR3 coding DNA: TGCGCCAGCAGTCCGGGACTAGCTGCTGAGCAGTTCTTC.

The table lists this clonotype with many counts. The rearrangement uses TRBV20-1 and TRBJ2-7; no definite D call. The CDR3 covers 14 residues. Trimming took off 3 bases at V and 0 bases at J, with 12 bases between the two ends. Germline V gene sequence: CDR1 DFQATT, CDR2 SNEGSKA (reference sequence). In DNA, the CDR3 is TGCAGTGCTAGTGATTTCCGGAGCTCCTACGAGCAGTACTTC. It yields the protein CSASDFRSSYEQYF.

This clonotype was detected ten times or more. In nucleotides, the CDR3 is TGTGCCAGCAGCCCGTGGGGGGGCCTGGGTGAGCAGTTCTTC. Its translation: CASSPWGGLGEQFF. V gene TRBV5-5 combines with J gene TRBJ2-1; tentative D call: TRBD2 (7 bases). V gave up 4 bases and J gave up 9 bases, with 17 bases separating them. The CDR3 loop spans 14 amino acids. Per germline, CDR1 SGHKS and CDR2 YYEKEE (reference sequence).

The J gene is TRBJ2-1, the V gene TRBV5-1, with a tentative D call TRBD1 (5 bases). The CDR3 is 15 amino acids. Trimming took off 1 base at V and 3 bases at J, with 11 bases between the two ends. Germline V gene sequence: CDR1 SGHRS, CDR2 YFSETQ. This CDR3 is CASSLFPGFYNEQFF. The CDR3 DNA sequence: TGCGCCAGCAGCTTGTTTCCAGGGTTCTACAATGAGCAGTTCTTC. The full variable domain, completed using reference TRBV5-1 and TRBJ2-1, is KAGVTQTPRYLIKTRGQQVTLSCSPISGHRSVSWYQQTPGQGLQFLFEYFSETQRNKGNFPGRFSGRQFSNSRSEMNVSTLELGDSALYLCASSLFPGFYNEQFFGPGTRLTVL.

This clonotype was detected ten times or more. This sequence joins TRBV7-9 and TRBJ2-7; D possibly matches TRBD1 or TRBD2 (5 bases each). Germline CDR1 is SEHNR and CDR2 is FQNEAQ (reference sequence). The CDR3 is 14 residues long. Trimming stripped 8 bases from V and 1 base from J, with 15 bases between. CDR3 region: CASGVGAESYEQYF. The CDR3 DNA is TGTGCCAGCGGCGTCGGGGCAGAGTCCTACGAGCAGTACTTC.